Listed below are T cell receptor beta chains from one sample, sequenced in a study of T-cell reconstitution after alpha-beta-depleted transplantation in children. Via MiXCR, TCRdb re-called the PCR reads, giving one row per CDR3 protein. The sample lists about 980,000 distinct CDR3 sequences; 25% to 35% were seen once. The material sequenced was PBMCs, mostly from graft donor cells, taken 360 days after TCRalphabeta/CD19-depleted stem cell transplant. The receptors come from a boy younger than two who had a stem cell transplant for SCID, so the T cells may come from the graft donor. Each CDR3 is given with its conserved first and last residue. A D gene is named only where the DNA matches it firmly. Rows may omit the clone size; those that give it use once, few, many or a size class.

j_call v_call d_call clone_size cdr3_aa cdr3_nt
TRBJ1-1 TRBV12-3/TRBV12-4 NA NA CASGSVTTGTTLTEAFF TGTGCCAGCGGATCCGTTACCACCGGGACAACCCTCACTGAAGCTTTCTTT
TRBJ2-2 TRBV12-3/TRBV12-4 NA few CASNPSLGSTGELFF TGTGCCAGCAACCCTAGCCTAGGGAGTACCGGGGAGCTGTTTTTT
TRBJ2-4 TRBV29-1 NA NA CSVGSLRVPGVQYF TGCAGCGTCGGCAGCCTCCGGGTTCCAGGGGTTCAGTACTTC
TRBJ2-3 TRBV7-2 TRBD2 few CASSLPTSQGESTDTQYF TGTGCCAGCAGCTTACCGACTAGCCAAGGGGAAAGCACAGATACGCAGTATTTT
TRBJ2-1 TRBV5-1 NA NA CASSLVGGRINEQFF TGCGCCAGCAGCTTGGTCGGCGGCCGAATCAATGAGCAGTTCTTC
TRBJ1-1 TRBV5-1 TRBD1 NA CASSFTETTGTDNTEAFF TGCGCCAGCAGCTTTACGGAGACTACCGGGACAGACAACACTGAAGCTTTCTTT
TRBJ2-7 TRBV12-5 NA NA CASGPSGGWEQYF TGTGCTAGTGGCCCAAGTGGGGGTTGGGAGCAGTACTTC
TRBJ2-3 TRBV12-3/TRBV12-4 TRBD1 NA CASSSWTGPTDTQYF TGTGCCAGCAGTTCCTGGACAGGGCCGACAGATACGCAGTATTTT
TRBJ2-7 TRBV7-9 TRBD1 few CASSFPGTGAGEQYF TGTGCCAGCAGCTTCCCCGGGACAGGGGCGGGGGAGCAGTACTTC
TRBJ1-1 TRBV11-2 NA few CASSPRTVGAFF TGTGCCAGCAGCCCAAGGACTGTGGGAGCTTTCTTT
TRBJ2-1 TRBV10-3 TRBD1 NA CAISTGQDFLNEQFF TGTGCCATCAGTACCGGACAGGATTTCTTGAATGAGCAGTTCTTC
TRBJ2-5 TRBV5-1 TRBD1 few CASSPRGTGAETQYF TGCGCCAGCAGTCCTCGGGGGACAGGGGCGGAGACCCAGTACTTC
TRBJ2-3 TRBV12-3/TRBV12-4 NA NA CASSLFGRGPTDTQYF TGTGCCAGCAGTTTGTTCGGGCGGGGGCCGACAGATACGCAGTATTTT
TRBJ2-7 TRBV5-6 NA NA CASSPGGTGNDEQYF TGTGCCAGCAGCCCGGGGGGGACAGGGAACGACGAGCAGTACTTC
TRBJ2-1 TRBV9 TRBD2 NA CASSVRAGGARNEQFF TGTGCCAGCAGCGTCCGGGCCGGGGGGGCCCGAAATGAGCAGTTCTTC
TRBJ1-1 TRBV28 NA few CASSLLTGEAFF TGTGCCAGCAGTTTATTGACAGGTGAAGCTTTCTTT
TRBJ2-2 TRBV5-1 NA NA CASSLGRYSKNTGELFF TGCGCCAGCAGCTTGGGGCGGTACAGTAAGAACACCGGGGAGCTGTTTTTT
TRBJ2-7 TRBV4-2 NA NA CASSQDLTGTYEQYF TGTGCCAGCAGCCAAGATCTGACGGGAACCTACGAGCAGTACTTC
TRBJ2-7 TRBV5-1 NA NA CASSLASGGEFYEQYF TGCGCCAGCAGCTTGGCCAGTGGAGGGGAGTTCTACGAGCAGTACTTC
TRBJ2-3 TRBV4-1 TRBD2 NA CASSSGDATDTQYF TGCGCCAGCAGCAGCGGGGACGCCACAGATACGCAGTATTTT
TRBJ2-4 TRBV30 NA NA CAWRGRGDSKNIQYF TGTGCCTGGAGAGGCAGGGGGGATTCCAAAAACATTCAGTACTTC
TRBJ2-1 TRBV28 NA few CASSSTSEGDNEQFF TGTGCCAGCAGTTCAACATCAGAGGGAGACAATGAGCAGTTCTTC
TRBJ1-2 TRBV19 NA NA CASSSFLGKDGYTF TGTGCCAGTAGTAGTTTTCTCGGCAAGGATGGCTACACCTTC
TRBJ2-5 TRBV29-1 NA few CSVEEGRVPETQYF TGCAGCGTTGAAGAGGGCAGGGTTCCGGAGACCCAGTACTTC
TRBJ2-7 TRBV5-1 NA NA CASSLSAKQGHSSYEQYF TGCGCCAGCAGCTTGTCGGCCAAACAGGGCCACAGCTCCTACGAGCAGTACTTC
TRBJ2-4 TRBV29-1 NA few CSVAPTGKRNIQYF TGCAGCGTTGCGCCGACAGGCAAGAGGAACATTCAGTACTTC
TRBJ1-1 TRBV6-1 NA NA CASSATVSTEAFF TGTGCCAGCAGTGCGACGGTAAGCACTGAAGCTTTCTTT
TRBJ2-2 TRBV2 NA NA CASSVRGSGELFF TGTGCCAGCAGTGTAAGAGGGTCCGGGGAGCTGTTTTTT
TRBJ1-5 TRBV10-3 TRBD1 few CAIRPDRDHNQPQHF TGTGCCATCAGGCCCGACAGGGACCACAATCAGCCCCAGCATTTT
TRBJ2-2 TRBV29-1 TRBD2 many CSVERGGANTGELFF TGCAGCGTTGAACGGGGGGGGGCGAACACCGGGGAGCTGTTTTTT
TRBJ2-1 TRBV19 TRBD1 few CASRAEGAGSYNEQFF TGTGCCAGTAGGGCCGAGGGGGCAGGGAGCTACAATGAGCAGTTCTTC
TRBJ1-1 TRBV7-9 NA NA CATFGSRGGAFF TGTGCCACCTTTGGGTCCAGAGGAGGAGCTTTCTTT
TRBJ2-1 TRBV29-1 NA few CSVARGDSYNEQFF TGCAGCGTTGCTCGCGGGGACTCCTACAATGAGCAGTTCTTC
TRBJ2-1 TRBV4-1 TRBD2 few CASSQFSGATQGNEQFF TGCGCCAGCAGCCAGTTTAGCGGGGCGACGCAAGGTAATGAGCAGTTCTTC
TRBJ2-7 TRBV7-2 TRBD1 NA CASSLNRDRGEEQYF TGTGCCAGCAGCCTAAACCGGGACAGGGGAGAGGAGCAGTACTTC
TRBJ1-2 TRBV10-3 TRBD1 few CAISGQGQDDGYTF TGTGCCATCAGTGGCCAAGGACAGGACGATGGCTACACCTTC
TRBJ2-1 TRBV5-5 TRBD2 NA CASSLAQRGDGEQFF TGTGCCAGCAGCTTGGCCCAGCGGGGGGACGGGGAGCAGTTCTTC
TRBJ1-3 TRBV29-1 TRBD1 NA CSAGWDRATDTIYF TGCAGCGCCGGATGGGACAGGGCGACGGACACCATATATTTT
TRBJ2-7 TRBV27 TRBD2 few CASRDRGGPRYEQYF TGTGCCAGCAGGGACCGGGGGGGGCCTCGGTACGAGCAGTACTTC
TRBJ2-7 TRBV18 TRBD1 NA CASSPQGALSYEQYF TGTGCCAGCTCACCACAGGGGGCCCTATCCTACGAGCAGTACTTC
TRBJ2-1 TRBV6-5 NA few CASSYSGETYNEQFF TGTGCCAGCAGTTACTCGGGGGAAACCTACAATGAGCAGTTCTTC
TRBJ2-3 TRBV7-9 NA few CASSPFENTDTQYF TGTGCCAGCAGCCCCTTTGAAAACACAGATACGCAGTATTTT
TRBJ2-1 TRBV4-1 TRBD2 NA CASSLAGGPPRYNEQFF TGCGCCAGCAGCCTAGCGGGGGGGCCACCCCGCTACAATGAGCAGTTCTTC
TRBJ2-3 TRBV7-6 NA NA CASSLEGSLGDTQYF TGTGCCAGCAGCTTAGAGGGCAGTCTCGGGGATACGCAGTATTTT
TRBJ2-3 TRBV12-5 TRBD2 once CASALSGGAGTQYF TGTGCTAGTGCCCTTAGCGGGGGGGCGGGTACGCAGTATTTT